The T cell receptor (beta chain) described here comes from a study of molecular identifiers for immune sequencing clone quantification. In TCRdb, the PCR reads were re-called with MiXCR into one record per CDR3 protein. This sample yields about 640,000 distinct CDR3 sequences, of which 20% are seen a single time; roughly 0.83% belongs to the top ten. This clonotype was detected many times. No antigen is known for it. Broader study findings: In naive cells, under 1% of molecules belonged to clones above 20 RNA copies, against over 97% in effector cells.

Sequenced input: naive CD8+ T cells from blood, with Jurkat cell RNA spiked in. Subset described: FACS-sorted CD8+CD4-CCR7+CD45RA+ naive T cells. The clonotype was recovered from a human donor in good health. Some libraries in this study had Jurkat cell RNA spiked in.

CDR3 loop: CASNPYRGTDTQYF. For the CDR3, the DNA is TGTGCCAGCAATCCATACAGGGGCACAGATACGCAGTATTTT. The chain uses TRBV27 and TRBJ2-3; the D gene is possibly TRBD1 (6 bases). The CDR3 length is 14 residues. Germline-derived CDR1 and CDR2 are MNHEY and SMNVEV (reference sequence). V was shortened by 7 bases and J by 1 base, with 12 bases between the two germline ends.